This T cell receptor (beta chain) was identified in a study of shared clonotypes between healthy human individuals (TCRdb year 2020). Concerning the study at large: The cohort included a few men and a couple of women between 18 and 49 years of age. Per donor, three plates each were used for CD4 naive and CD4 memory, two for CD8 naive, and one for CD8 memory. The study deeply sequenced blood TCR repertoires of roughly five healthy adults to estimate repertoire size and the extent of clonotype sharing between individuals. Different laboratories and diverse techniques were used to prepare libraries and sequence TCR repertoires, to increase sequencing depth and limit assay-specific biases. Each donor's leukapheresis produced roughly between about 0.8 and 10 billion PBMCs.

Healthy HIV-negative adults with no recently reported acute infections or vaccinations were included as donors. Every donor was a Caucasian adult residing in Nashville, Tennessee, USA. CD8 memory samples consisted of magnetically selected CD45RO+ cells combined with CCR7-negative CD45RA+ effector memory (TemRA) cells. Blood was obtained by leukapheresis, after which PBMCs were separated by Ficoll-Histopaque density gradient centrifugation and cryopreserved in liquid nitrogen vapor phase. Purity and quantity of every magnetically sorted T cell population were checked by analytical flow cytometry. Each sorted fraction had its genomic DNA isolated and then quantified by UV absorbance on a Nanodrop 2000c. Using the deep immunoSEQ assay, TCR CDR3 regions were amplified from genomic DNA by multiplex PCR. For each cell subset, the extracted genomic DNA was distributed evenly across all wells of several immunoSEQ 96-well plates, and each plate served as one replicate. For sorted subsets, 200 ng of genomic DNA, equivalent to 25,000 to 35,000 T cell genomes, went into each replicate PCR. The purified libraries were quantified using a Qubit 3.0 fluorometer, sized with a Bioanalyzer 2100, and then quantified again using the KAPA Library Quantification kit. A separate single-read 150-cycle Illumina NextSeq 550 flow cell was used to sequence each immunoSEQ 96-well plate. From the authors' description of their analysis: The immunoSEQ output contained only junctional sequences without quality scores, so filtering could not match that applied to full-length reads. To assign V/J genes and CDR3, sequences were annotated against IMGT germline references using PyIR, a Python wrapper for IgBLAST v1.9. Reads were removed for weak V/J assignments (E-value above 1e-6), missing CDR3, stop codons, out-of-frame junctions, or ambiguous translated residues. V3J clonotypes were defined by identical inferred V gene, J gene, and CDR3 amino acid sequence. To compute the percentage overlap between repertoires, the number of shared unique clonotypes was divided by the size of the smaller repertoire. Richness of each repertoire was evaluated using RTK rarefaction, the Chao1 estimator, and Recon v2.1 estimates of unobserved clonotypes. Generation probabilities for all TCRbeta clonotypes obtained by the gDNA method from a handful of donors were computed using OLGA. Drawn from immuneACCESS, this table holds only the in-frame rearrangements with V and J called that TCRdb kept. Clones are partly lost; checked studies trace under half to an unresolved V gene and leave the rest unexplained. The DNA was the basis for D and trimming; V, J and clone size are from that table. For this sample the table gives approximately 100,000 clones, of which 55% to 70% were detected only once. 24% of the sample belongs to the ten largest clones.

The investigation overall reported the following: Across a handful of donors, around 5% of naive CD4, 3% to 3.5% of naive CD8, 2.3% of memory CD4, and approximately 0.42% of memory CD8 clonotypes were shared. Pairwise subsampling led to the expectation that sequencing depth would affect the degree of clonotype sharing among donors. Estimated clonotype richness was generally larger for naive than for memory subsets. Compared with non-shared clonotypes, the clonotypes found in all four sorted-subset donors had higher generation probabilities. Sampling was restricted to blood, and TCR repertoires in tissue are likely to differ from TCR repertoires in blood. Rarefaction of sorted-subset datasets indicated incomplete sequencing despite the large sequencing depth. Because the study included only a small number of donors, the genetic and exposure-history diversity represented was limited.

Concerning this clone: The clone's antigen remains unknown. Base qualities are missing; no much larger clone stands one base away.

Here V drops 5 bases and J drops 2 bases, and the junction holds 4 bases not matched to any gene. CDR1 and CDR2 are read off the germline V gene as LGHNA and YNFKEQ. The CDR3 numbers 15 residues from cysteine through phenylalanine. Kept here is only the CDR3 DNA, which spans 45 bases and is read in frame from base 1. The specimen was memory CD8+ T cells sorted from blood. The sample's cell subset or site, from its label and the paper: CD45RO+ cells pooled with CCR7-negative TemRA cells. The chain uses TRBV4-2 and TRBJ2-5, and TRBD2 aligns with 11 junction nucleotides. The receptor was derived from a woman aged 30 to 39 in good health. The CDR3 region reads CASSAGTSGQETQYF. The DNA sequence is TGTGCCAGCAGCGCCGGGACTAGCGGACAAGAGACCCAGTACTTC.